The 8 T cell receptor beta chains below all came from one sample that was sequenced in a study of T cells in Graves' hyperthyroidism and ophthalmopathy. Authors of the study amplified TCR beta CDR3 regions from RNA transcripts. A set of HTBI primers served as the primers for a first-round RT-PCR of the TCR CDR3. TCRdb reprocessed the multiplex PCR reads with MiXCR, giving one entry per CDR3 protein. The sample has around 340,000 distinct CDR3 sequences; 15% to 20% are singletons. Sequenced material: blood. The receptors here all came from a woman in her twenties or thirties with Graves' hyperthyroidism that later progressed to Graves' ophthalmopathy.

This clonotype was seen many times. The V gene is TRBV11-2, the J gene TRBJ2-1; 8 positions agree with TRBD1. CDR1 and CDR2 (germline): SGHAT, FQNNGV. Trimming took 8 bases from V and 2 from J; bases not matched to a gene: 5. The CDR3 is 14 amino acids. As DNA, the CDR3 is TGTGCCAGCCGAGGACAGGGTCCCTACAATGAGCAGTTCTTC. Its translation is CASRGQGPYNEQFF.

This clonotype was counted at least ten times. Germline is not matched at one junction end, which may reflect a read error. The rearrangement uses TRBV7-8 and TRBJ1-1; no clear D. The germline CDR1 and CDR2 sequences are SGHVS and FQNEAQ. This CDR3 contains 14 residues. This CDR3 reads CASSLFGQPLEVFF. DNA of the CDR3: TGTGCCAGCAGCTTATTCGGGCAACCCCTGGAAGTTTTCTTT. Filled out from reference TRBV7-8 and TRBJ1-1, the complete variable domain reads GAGVSQSPRYKVAKRGQDVALRCDPISGHVSLFWYQQALGQGPEFLTYFQNEAQLDKSGLPSDRFFAERPEGSVSTLKIQRTQQEDSAVYLCASSLFGQPLEVFFGQGTRLTVV.

This clonotype showed up many times. This rearrangement joins TRBV7-2 to TRBJ1-6, with a weak D call TRBD1 (6 bases). Trimming took 5 bases from V and 8 from J, leaving 13 bases between them. The CDR3 extends over 14 amino acids. The germline gives CDR1 SGHTA, CDR2 FQGNSA. Here the CDR3 DNA reads TGTGCCAGCAGCCTCTATCGACAGGATTCACCCCTCCACTTT. Amino acid sequence: CASSLYRQDSPLHF.

Worth noting for this clonotype: A read error is possible here, since a much larger clone lies one base away. The chain links TRBV28 to TRBJ1-2, with 10 bases that match TRBD1. The CDR3 extends over 16 amino acids. Per the germline V gene, CDR1 is MDHEN and CDR2 is SYDVKM. CDR3 region: CASSSPRDRGSYCYTF. The CDR3 DNA reads TGTGCCAGCAGTTCACCACGGGACAGGGGATCCTATTGCTACACCTTC.

This clonotype was counted at least ten times. The chain uses TRBV11-2 and TRBJ2-7; D gene uncertain. V was trimmed by 5 bases and J by 3 bases, leaving 17 bases between them. Germline CDR1 SGHAT, CDR2 FQNNGV. The CDR3 is made up of 15 amino acids. Written as DNA, the CDR3 is TGTGCCAGCAGCCAAGAAGCCGTCAATAACTACGAGCAGTACTTC. This gives the protein CASSQEAVNNYEQYF.

This chain connects TRBV6-1 to TRBJ1-4; 9 nucleotides line up with TRBD1. V dropped 7 bases and J dropped 6; count of bases not matched to a gene: 12. The CDR3 extends over 16 amino acids. CDR1 is MNHNS, CDR2 SASEGT, per germline. DNA for the CDR3: TGTGCCAGCACCGACGGGGACAGGGACTTGGATGAAAAACTGTTTTTT. Translating gives CASTDGDRDLDEKLFF.

This clonotype showed up many times. This chain links TRBV28 with TRBJ2-1; 8 nucleotides align to TRBD2. The CDR3 spans 16 residues. Unmatched junction bases numbered 5, after V lost 3 bases and J lost 1 base. Germline CDR1 reads MDHEN; CDR2 reads SYDVKM. The CDR3, as DNA: TGTGCCAGCAGTTTGAGGGCGGGGGGATCCTACAATGAGCAGTTCTTC. Its protein product is CASSLRAGGSYNEQFF.

Ten or more counts support this clonotype. This chain uses TRBV14 with TRBJ2-7; TRBD1 might be the D (5 bases). CDR1 and CDR2 from the germline V gene are SGHDN and FVKESK. Trimming took 2 bases from V and 0 from J, leaving 11 bases between them. This CDR3 has 15 amino acids. The CDR3 protein is CASSQTGLSSYEQYF. CDR3 in DNA: TGTGCCAGCAGCCAAACAGGTCTCAGCTCCTACGAGCAGTACTTC.